The 15 T cell receptor beta chains given below trace back to one sample, sequenced in a study of CD8 T cells in ankylosing spondylitis (dated by TCRdb to the late 2010s). The library relied on 5' RACE. Reads for this sample came from an Illumina HiSeq 2500. The public reads were run again by TCRdb, first through fastp at Q25 and then through MiXCR, and only productive beta chains were kept. Rows merge per CDR3 protein into single entries with the most common DNA and genes. A total of 150,000 to 200,000 distinct CDR3 sequences appear in this sample, 10% to 15% of them only once. The ten largest clones represent roughly 9.6% of the sample. The sequenced sample was blood, either unsorted or a sorted T cell fraction (not recorded which). These receptors came from a female donor with ankylosing spondylitis or in good health (not recorded which).

This clonotype was counted ten times or more. The genes are TRBV7-2 and TRBJ2-3, with a possible D match to TRBD2 (6 bases). The germline V and J ends were trimmed by 2 bases and 3 bases, with 12 bases remaining between them. CDR1 is SGHTA and CDR2 is FQGNSA in the germline V gene. There are 15 residues in the CDR3. CDR3 region: CASSLNGRGTDTQYF. CDR3 DNA: TGTGCCAGCAGCTTAAACGGGAGAGGGACAGATACGCAGTATTTT.

This sequence joins TRBV5-1 and TRBJ2-7; 10 nucleotides line up with TRBD2. V lost 0 bases, J lost 4 bases, and 10 bases stayed unmatched. This CDR3 has 17 residues. Germline V gene data show CDR1 as SGHRS and CDR2 as YFSETQ. The DNA for the CDR3 is TGCGCCAGCAGCTTGGCCCCGGTGATAGCGGGAGGTTACGAGCAGTACTTC. This codes for CASSLAPVIAGGYEQYF.

This clonotype has a handful of counts. V usage is TRBV20-1 and J usage is TRBJ1-1; possibly TRBD1 for D (6 bases). The CDR3 extends over 16 amino acids. Germline V gene lookup returns CDR1 DFQATT and CDR2 SNEGSKA (reference sequence). V gave up 4 bases and J gave up 0 bases, with 18 bases separating them. DNA for the CDR3: TGCAGTGCTACTCCAACAGGGCCCCTCATGAACACTGAAGCTTTCTTT. Protein product: CSATPTGPLMNTEAFF.

This clonotype has a count of ten or more. The V gene is TRBV7-2, the J gene TRBJ1-5; D gene ambiguous. Germline V gives CDR1 SGHTA, CDR2 FQGNSA. This CDR3 has 13 amino acids. V was cut by 4 bases and J by 4 bases, with 8 bases left in between. CDR3 sequence (DNA): TGTGCCAGCAGCTCCCGTTTAAATCAGCCCCAGCATTTT. Its protein is CASSSRLNQPQHF.

This clonotype was found many times. The V and J genes are TRBV20-1 and TRBJ2-7, with 8 positions matching TRBD2. The V gene end was trimmed by 1 base and the J gene end by 2 bases; junction bases not matched to a gene: 1. This CDR3 is built from 13 residues. Looked up from germline, CDR1 is DFQATT and CDR2 is SNEGSKA (reference sequence). CDR3 in DNA: TGCAGTGCTAGAGTCGGGAGGGCCTACGAGCAGTACTTC. Encoded protein: CSARVGRAYEQYF.

The chain is built from TRBV5-6 and TRBJ2-2, with D unclear. Deletions cut 4 bases from V and 7 bases from J, with 14 bases between. Germline CDR1 is SGHDT and CDR2 is YYEEEE. The CDR3 runs to 14 residues. The CDR3 loop is CASSPRHIGGELFF. CDR3 DNA: TGTGCCAGCAGCCCGAGACATATAGGCGGGGAGCTGTTTTTT.

The chain employs TRBV19 and TRBJ1-5, with D possibly matching TRBD1 (5 bases). The ends were cut back, 1 base at V and 0 bases at J, with 7 bases in the middle. This CDR3 is 15 amino acids long. CDR1 is LNHDA and CDR2 is SQIVND in the germline V gene (reference sequence). The CDR3 is CASSIATGSNQPQHF. The CDR3 DNA reads as TGTGCCAGTAGTATAGCAACAGGTAGCAATCAGCCCCAGCATTTT.

This clonotype showed up many times. V is TRBV4-3 and J is TRBJ2-7, with D unclear. This CDR3 has 15 amino acids. Germline assignment: CDR1 LGHNA and CDR2 YSLEER. V shed 6 bases and J shed 5 bases, with 20 bases lying between them. Here the CDR3 reads CASSLTMGNRDEQYF. As DNA, the CDR3 is TGCGCCAGCAGTCTCACGATGGGGAATCGGGACGAGCAGTACTTC.

This clonotype appeared many times. V is TRBV12-3 or TRBV12-4 and J is TRBJ1-5; 7 bases are shared with TRBD1. The CDR3 totals 15 residues. Losses at the gene ends were 7 bases for V and 4 bases for J; bases not matched to a gene: 10. This chain's CDR3 is CASTLAQGGNQPQHF. The CDR3 DNA sequence: TGTGCCAGCACCTTGGCCCAGGGGGGAAATCAGCCCCAGCATTTT.

This clonotype was counted at least ten times. The V gene is TRBV7-2, the J gene TRBJ2-3; 8 nucleotides match TRBD2. V was clipped by 1 base and J by 7 bases; unmatched bases: 10. This CDR3 has 16 amino acids. Per germline, CDR1 SGHTA and CDR2 FQGNSA. The CDR3 sequence: CASSLGVVAGQNTQYF. CDR3 in DNA: TGTGCCAGCAGCTTAGGGGTGGTAGCGGGACAAAATACGCAGTATTTT. Full variable domain (rest looked up from reference TRBV7-2 and TRBJ2-3): GAGVSQSPSNKVTEKGKDVELRCDPISGHTALYWYRQSLGQGLEFLIYFQGNSAPDKSGLPSDRFSAERTGGSVSTLTIQRTQQEDSAVYLCASSLGVVAGQNTQYFGPGTRLTVL.

Details on this clonotype: A single base separates this from a much larger clone, so it may be a read error. The V call is TRBV12-3 or TRBV12-4, the J call TRBJ1-2; TRBD1 aligns across 7 bases. The CDR3 loop spans 13 amino acids. The CDR3, as DNA: TGTGCCAGCAGGACAGGGCAGGGCTATGGCTACTCCTTC. The encoded protein is CASRTGQGYGYSF.

This clonotype was recorded a few times. The chain employs TRBV20-1 and TRBJ2-2; a weak D match, TRBD2 (6 bases). The CDR3 covers 15 residues. Trimming removed 5 bases from V and 5 bases from J, with 18 bases in between. Germline CDR1 and CDR2: DFQATT and SNEGSKA (reference sequence). CDR3 in DNA: TGCAGTGCTGGGATCATAGCGGCTGGGACCGGGGAGCTGTTTTTT. It encodes CSAGIIAAGTGELFF.

This clonotype was observed many times. The chain combines TRBV10-3 with TRBJ1-2; D remains ambiguous. Between the trimmed V and J ends, which lost 2 bases and 2 bases, there was a span of 15 bases. Germline CDR1 ENHRY, CDR2 SYGVKD. CDR3 length equals 16 residues. DNA of the CDR3: TGTGCCATCAGTGAGGGGCCCACTGACCCAAACTATGGCTACACCTTC. The encoded protein is CAISEGPTDPNYGYTF.

The chain uses TRBV20-1 and TRBJ1-2, with 12 bases matching TRBD1. The CDR3 totals 14 residues. V lost 5 bases to trimming and J lost 7 bases; unmatched junction nucleotides: 8. CDR1 is DFQATT, CDR2 SNEGSKA, per germline (reference sequence). CDR3 nucleotides: TGCAGTGCTCTTACGGGACAGGGGGCGCCTGGCTACACCTTC. Encoded protein: CSALTGQGAPGYTF.

CDR3 region: CASSLGPSGYTDTQYF. The CDR3 coding sequence is TGCGCCAGCAGCTTGGGGCCTAGCGGGTACACAGATACGCAGTATTTT. The rearrangement joins TRBV5-1 to TRBJ2-3, with 8 bases matching TRBD2. This CDR3 is 16 amino acids long. The germline V gene encodes CDR1 SGHRS and CDR2 YFSETQ. Trimming cost V 0 bases and J 2 bases; bases outside gene matches: 5.